Shown below are 24 T cell receptor beta chains from a single sample sequenced in a study of regulatory T cells in long-lasting Graves disease. Arm-PCR with iRepertoire HTBI primers amplified the CDR3 regions for these TCR beta libraries. TCRdb recomputed calls from the multiplex PCR reads with MiXCR, one row per CDR3 protein. The table has a few hundred thousand distinct CDR3 sequences, 16% seen once; the top ten hold roughly 30%. Regarding time point: newly diagnosed GD, antithyroid drugs for less than 3 months. PBMCs provided the RNA from which the TCR library was made. The sample also formed part of further work on T cells in Graves' hyperthyroidism and ophthalmopathy.

The sequencing used peripheral blood mononuclear cells (PBMCs), collected at new diagnosis, from a patient treated with antithyroid drugs. The receptors shown here come from a man aged 35 to 55 with Graves disease.

The count of this clonotype is one. This chain links TRBV4-3 with TRBJ2-1, with a tentative D call TRBD1 (6 bases). Trimming took off 3 bases at V and 6 bases at J, with 18 bases between the two ends. The germline CDR1 and CDR2 sequences are LGHNA and YSLEER. The CDR3 consists of 16 residues. CDR3 bases: TGCGCCAGCAGCCATCGATCTCAGTCGACAGGCAATGAGCAGTTCTTC. Amino acid sequence: CASSHRSQSTGNEQFF.

V gene TRBV6-1 combines with J gene TRBJ2-3; a possible D gene is TRBD1 (6 bases). Germline CDR1 MNHNS, CDR2 SASEGT. The CDR3 is 15 amino acids. Trimming cost V 2 bases and J 2 bases, with 11 bases left between them. CDR3 in DNA: TGTGCCAGCAGTGAATTTTTGGGGGCCACAGATACGCAGTATTTT. It encodes CASSEFLGATDTQYF.

This clonotype was counted many times. This chain links TRBV4-2 with TRBJ2-1, with 14 bases matching TRBD2. In germline, CDR1 is LGHNA, CDR2 YNFKEQ. This CDR3 contains 17 residues. Germline trimming cut 3 bases from V and 4 bases from J; bases unmatched to any gene: 5. The CDR3 coding sequence is TGTGCCAGCAGCCAGGCCCGACTAGCGGGGGGGTACAATGAGCAGTTCTTC. Amino acids: CASSQARLAGGYNEQFF.

This clonotype has only a few counts. The chain carries TRBV7-9 and TRBJ1-4, with 8 bases identical to TRBD1. Germline V CDR1 and CDR2: SEHNR, FQNEAQ (reference sequence). V dropped 10 bases and J dropped 8; count of bases not matched to a gene: 6. The CDR3 has 12 residues. DNA of the CDR3: TGTGCCACCCAGGGACAGGACGAAAAACTGTTTTTT. It codes for CATQGQDEKLFF.

This clonotype turned up a few times. The chain combines TRBV19 with TRBJ2-6, with D possibly called TRBD1 or TRBD2 (6 bases each). Germline values: CDR1 LNHDA, CDR2 SQIVND (reference sequence). The V end was cut by 7 bases, the J end by 2 bases, with 12 bases between. The CDR3 extends over 15 amino acids. Here the CDR3 DNA reads TGTGCCAGTACCAAGGGGGGTGCTGGGGCCAACGTCCTGACTTTC. Encoded protein: CASTKGGAGANVLTF.

This clonotype came up once. The rearrangement uses TRBV29-1 and TRBJ2-1; 8 nucleotides line up with TRBD1. Germline V CDR1 and CDR2: SQVTM, ANQGSEA. V lost 6 bases to trimming and J lost 0 bases; unmatched junction nucleotides: 4. The CDR3 contains 14 residues. DNA for the CDR3: TGCAGCGTCGGACAGGGTAGCTCCTACAATGAGCAGTTCTTC. This encodes CSVGQGSSYNEQFF.

To note about this clonotype: This likely traces to a read error, being one base from a far larger clone. CDR3 DNA: TGTGCCAGCAGCTTACCAGGGAGCGCCCACGAGCAGTACTTC. It translates to CASSLPGSAHEQYF. The chain joins TRBV7-2 to TRBJ2-3, with D perhaps being TRBD1 or TRBD2 (5 bases each). The better agreement between TRBJ2-7 and the DNA end casts doubt on the J call. Germline values: CDR1 SGHTA, CDR2 FQGNSA. The length of the CDR3 is 14 residues.

The V gene is TRBV28, the J gene TRBJ2-1; 7 bases agree with TRBD2. The junction had 5 bases not matched to a gene; V was cut back by 7 bases and J by 2 bases. Germline CDR1 MDHEN, CDR2 SYDVKM. The CDR3 runs to 14 residues. The CDR3 DNA follows: TGTGCCAGCAAGGAGGGAGGGCCCTACAATGAGCAGTTCTTC. It is translated as CASKEGGPYNEQFF.

This clonotype was recorded many times. The chain carries TRBV20-1 and TRBJ2-4; 8 bases agree with TRBD1. V lost 5 bases to trimming and J lost 8 bases; unmatched junction nucleotides: 5. Germline CDR1 is DFQATT and CDR2 is SNEGSKA (reference sequence). This CDR3 is 12 amino acids long. The CDR3 sequence: CSAPDRADIQYF. In nucleotides, the CDR3 is TGCAGTGCTCCGGACAGGGCCGACATTCAGTACTTC.

This clonotype was detected a few times. The rearrangement links TRBV3-1 to TRBJ2-4; tentatively, D is TRBD2 (5 bases). V was trimmed by 5 bases and J by 13 bases, leaving 18 bases between them. This CDR3 spans 13 amino acids. The germline V gene encodes CDR1 LGHDT and CDR2 YNNKEL (reference sequence). The DNA for the CDR3 is TGTGCCAGCAGCTCCGAACTAGTCGGGGAGCAGTACTTC. Encoded protein: CASSSELVGEQYF.

This sequence joins TRBV20-1 and TRBJ1-4, with D unclear. V was shortened by 0 bases and J by 8 bases, with 16 bases between the two germline ends. The length of the CDR3 is 15 residues. In germline, CDR1 is DFQATT, CDR2 SNEGSKA (reference sequence). As DNA, the CDR3 is TGCAGTGCTAGAGATTTGCGAGGTGGTGCGGAAAAACTGTTTTTT. Protein product: CSARDLRGGAEKLFF.

Many counts were recorded for this clonotype. V gene TRBV28 combines with J gene TRBJ1-1; D is uncertain. The CDR3 has 13 amino acids. In germline, CDR1 is MDHEN, CDR2 SYDVKM. Trimming removed 5 bases from V and 6 bases from J, with 13 bases in between. CDR3 loop: CASSPLGGAEAFF. The DNA for the CDR3 is TGTGCCAGCAGTCCCCTCGGCGGCGCTGAAGCTTTCTTT.

V gene TRBV4-1 combines with J gene TRBJ1-1; 7 positions agree with TRBD1. This CDR3 has 19 amino acids. CDR1 is MGHRA, CDR2 YSYEKL, per germline. Losses at the gene ends were 0 bases for V and 0 bases for J; bases not matched to a gene: 13. The CDR3 DNA is TGCGCCAGCAGCCAAGATAAAGGGGGCAGATACTCCATGAACACTGAAGCTTTCTTT. As protein: CASSQDKGGRYSMNTEAFF.

This clonotype was found many times. The rearrangement uses TRBV27 and TRBJ2-7, with D unresolved. Germline values: CDR1 MNHEY, CDR2 SMNVEV (reference sequence). V was clipped by 3 bases and J by 6 bases, with 15 bases between them. The CDR3 covers 14 residues. This CDR3 is CASSFIGFESEQYF. CDR3 DNA: TGTGCCAGCAGTTTTATAGGGTTTGAAAGCGAGCAGTACTTC.

This clonotype was detected ten times or more. The chain carries TRBV12-5 and TRBJ2-7; D perhaps matches TRBD1 (5 bases). In germline, CDR1 is LGHNT, CDR2 FRNRAP. Trimming left V 5 bases short and J 9 bases short, with 11 bases between. The CDR3 covers 11 residues. The CDR3 spells CASGAYQGQYF. The CDR3 DNA is TGTGCTAGTGGTGCCTACCAGGGGCAGTACTTC.

This clonotype was recorded many times. The gene calls are TRBV28 and TRBJ2-5, with TRBD2 matching 12 bases. J gave up 4 bases and V 3 bases, and 3 bases lay outside the gene matches. The CDR3 consists of 15 residues. In germline, CDR1 is MDHEN, CDR2 SYDVKM. The CDR3 nucleotides read TGTGCCAGCAGTTTCGGACTAGCGGGGAGAGAGACCCAGTACTTC. It yields the protein CASSFGLAGRETQYF.

This clonotype was counted many times. The chain uses TRBV2 and TRBJ1-1; 8 nucleotides align to TRBD1. This CDR3 is 15 amino acids long. Looked up from germline, CDR1 is SNHLY and CDR2 is FYNNEI. J was trimmed by 0 bases and V by 6 bases; bases with no gene match: 6. The CDR3 DNA sequence: TGTGCCAGCAGGATCGAACAGGGGGTGAACACTGAAGCTTTCTTT. Its protein is CASRIEQGVNTEAFF.

This chain joins TRBV7-3 and TRBJ2-5, with D possibly being TRBD2 (5 bases). CDR3 length equals 20 residues. Germline V gene data show CDR1 as SGHTA and CDR2 as FQGTGA. Trimming took 1 base from V and 1 from J, leaving 25 bases between them. DNA of the CDR3: TGTGCCAGCAGCTTAATTTCCCCCGCGTCAAACGGGGTAACCCAAGAGACCCAGTACTTC. Its translation: CASSLISPASNGVTQETQYF.

This clonotype was recorded many times. This chain connects TRBV7-2 to TRBJ2-7, with 12 nucleotides matching TRBD2. The CDR3 totals 16 residues. Germline CDR1 SGHTA, CDR2 FQGNSA. The trim removed 2 bases at V and 4 bases at J, leaving 6 bases unmatched. This CDR3 is CASSLRLAGDSYEQYF. CDR3 DNA: TGTGCCAGCAGCTTAAGACTAGCGGGGGATAGTTACGAGCAGTACTTC.

This clonotype was seen at least ten times. The rearrangement joins TRBV30 to TRBJ1-5; no clear D gene. Germline values: CDR1 GTSNPN, CDR2 SVGIG (reference sequence). This CDR3 is built from 13 residues. Deletions cut 2 bases from V and 7 bases from J, with 12 bases between. The CDR3: CAWSYGDGQPQHF. CDR3 nucleotides: TGTGCCTGGAGTTATGGGGATGGCCAGCCCCAGCATTTT.

The chain joins TRBV12-3 or TRBV12-4 to TRBJ2-3; a possible D gene is TRBD2 (6 bases). The CDR3 sequence is 16 residues long. Trimming stripped 2 bases from V and 2 bases from J, with 14 bases between. The CDR3 protein is CASSLPPGRTTDTQYF. CDR3 nucleotides: TGTGCCAGCAGTTTACCCCCGGGGAGGACCACAGATACGCAGTATTTT.

The chain combines TRBV6-4 with TRBJ2-3; D uncertain. V shed 4 bases and J shed 7 bases, with 12 bases lying between them. The germline CDR1 and CDR2 sequences are MRHNA and SNTAGT. CDR3 length: 13 residues. CDR3 in DNA: TGTGCCAGCAGTGTTCAGCACACGAATACGCAGTATTTT. This gives the protein CASSVQHTNTQYF.

Ten or more counts support this clonotype. The chain recombines TRBV7-2 with TRBJ1-5; D is possibly TRBD1 (6 bases). Germline V gene data show CDR1 as SGHTA and CDR2 as FQGNSA. The V and J ends lost 5 bases and 7 bases respectively, with 18 bases between them. The CDR3 spans 15 residues. The CDR3 sequence: CASSTGTRENQPQHF. DNA for the CDR3: TGTGCCAGCAGCACCGGGACACGGGAGAACCAGCCCCAGCATTTT.

The table lists this clonotype with a few counts. The rearrangement joins TRBV5-4 to TRBJ2-5; possibly TRBD1 for D (5 bases). Germline V CDR1 and CDR2: SGHNT, YYREEE (reference sequence). The V end lost 2 bases, the J end lost 4 bases, and 15 bases lay between the germline ends. The CDR3 length is 15 residues. CDR3 nucleotide sequence: TGTGCCAGCAGCTTCACAGGCTTAGGCGGAGAGACCCAGTACTTC. It codes for CASSFTGLGGETQYF.